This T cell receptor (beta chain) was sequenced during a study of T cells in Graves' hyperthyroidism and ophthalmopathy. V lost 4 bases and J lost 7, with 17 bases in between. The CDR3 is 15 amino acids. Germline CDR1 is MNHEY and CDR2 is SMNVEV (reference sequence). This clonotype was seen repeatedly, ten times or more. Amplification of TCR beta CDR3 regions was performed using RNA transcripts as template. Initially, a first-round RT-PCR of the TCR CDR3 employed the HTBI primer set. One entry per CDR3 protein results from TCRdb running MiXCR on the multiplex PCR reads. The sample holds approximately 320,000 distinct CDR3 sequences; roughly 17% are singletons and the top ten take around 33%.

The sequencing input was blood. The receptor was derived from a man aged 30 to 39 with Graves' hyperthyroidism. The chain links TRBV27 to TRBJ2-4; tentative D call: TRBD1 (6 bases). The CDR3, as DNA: TGTGCCAGCAGTTCCGGCTCACAGGGATCTAACATTCAGTACTTC. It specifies CASSSGSQGSNIQYF.